This T cell receptor beta chain was recovered during a study of graft-versus-host responses after intestinal transplantation. The germline gives CDR1 MNHEY, CDR2 SMNVEV (reference sequence). V was cut by 5 bases and J by 7 bases, with 14 bases left in between. This CDR3 spans 13 amino acids. Assay used: immunoSEQ multiplex PCR; TCRdb lists only in-frame clones, some missing. The sample lists about 25,000 clones, approximately 95% occurring once. The sequencing used PBMCs, collected 156 days after intestinal transplant. The sequence was obtained from a human patient who received an intestinal transplant, so some T cells may come from the graft donor. V is TRBV27 and J is TRBJ2-5; D is undetermined. CDR3 nucleotides: TGTGCCAGCAGTCCTGTCGCCTCAGGGACCCAGTACTTC. It codes for CASSPVASGTQYF.